This record covers a single TCR beta chain. Per the germline V gene, CDR1 is MGHRA and CDR2 is YSYEKL. CDR3 length: 17 residues. Following a re-call of the 5' RACE reads, TCRdb has one entry per CDR3 protein and lacks DNA. Its table records 190,000 or so distinct CDR3 sequences. These data belong to a study of monozygotic twins with inflammatory bowel disease. Sequenced sample: blood. The chain employs TRBV4-1 and TRBJ1-6; there is no DNA to check the TCRdb D call of TRBD1. The origin of this receptor is a human donor with ulcerative colitis or Crohn's disease, or a healthy co-twin of an affected twin (not recorded which). CDR3 sequence: CASSQPREGQGRSPLHF.